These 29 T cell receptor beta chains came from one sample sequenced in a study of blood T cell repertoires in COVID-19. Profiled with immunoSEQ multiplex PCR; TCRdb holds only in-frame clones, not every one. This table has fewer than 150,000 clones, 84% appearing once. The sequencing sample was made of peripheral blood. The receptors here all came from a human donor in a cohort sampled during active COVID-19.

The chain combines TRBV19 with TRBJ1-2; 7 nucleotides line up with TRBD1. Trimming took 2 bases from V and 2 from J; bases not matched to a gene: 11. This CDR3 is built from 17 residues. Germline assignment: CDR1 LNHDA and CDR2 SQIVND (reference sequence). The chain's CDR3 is CASSIRGQGVGNYGYTF. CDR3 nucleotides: TGTGCCAGTAGTATAAGGGGTCAGGGGGTCGGAAACTATGGCTACACCTTC.

CDR3 bases: TGTGCCAGCAGTTTGGGGGCTGGACTTTCACCCCTCCACTTT. Its protein product is CASSLGAGLSPLHF. The V and J genes are TRBV6-2 or TRBV6-3 and TRBJ1-6; D perhaps matches TRBD1 (6 bases). Germline CDR1 is MNHEY and CDR2 is SVGEGT. This CDR3 region has 14 residues. V lost 4 bases and J lost 9, with 13 bases in between.

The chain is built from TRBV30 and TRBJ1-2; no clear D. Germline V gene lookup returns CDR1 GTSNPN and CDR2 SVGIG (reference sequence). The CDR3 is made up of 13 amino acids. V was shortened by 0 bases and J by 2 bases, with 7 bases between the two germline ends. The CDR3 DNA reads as TGTGCCTGGAGTGTCGAGGCCAACTATGGCTACACCTTC. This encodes CAWSVEANYGYTF.

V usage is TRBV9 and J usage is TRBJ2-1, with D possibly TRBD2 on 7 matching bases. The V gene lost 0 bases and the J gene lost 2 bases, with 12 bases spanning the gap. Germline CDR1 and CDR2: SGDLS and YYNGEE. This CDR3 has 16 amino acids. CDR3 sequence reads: CASSVGRGHPYNEQFF. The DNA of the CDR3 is TGTGCCAGCAGCGTAGGGCGGGGGCATCCCTACAATGAGCAGTTCTTC.

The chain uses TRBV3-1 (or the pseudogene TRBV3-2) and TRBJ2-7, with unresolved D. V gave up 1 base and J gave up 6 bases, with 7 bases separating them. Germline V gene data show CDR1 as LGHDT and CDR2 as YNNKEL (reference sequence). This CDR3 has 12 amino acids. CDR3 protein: CASSQGGSEQYF. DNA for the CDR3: TGTGCCAGCAGCCAAGGAGGCTCCGAGCAGTACTTC.

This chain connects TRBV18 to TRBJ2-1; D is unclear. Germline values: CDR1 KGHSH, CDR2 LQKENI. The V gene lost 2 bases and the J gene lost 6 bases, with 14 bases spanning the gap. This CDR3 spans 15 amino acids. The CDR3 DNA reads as TGTGCCAGCTCACCAACGGCTAGTGGGTCCAATGAGCAGTTCTTC. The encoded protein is CASSPTASGSNEQFF.

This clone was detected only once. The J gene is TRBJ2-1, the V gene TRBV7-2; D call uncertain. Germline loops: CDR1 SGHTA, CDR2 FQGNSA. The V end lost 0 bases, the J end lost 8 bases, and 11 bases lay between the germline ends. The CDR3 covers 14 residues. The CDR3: CASSLATASDEQFF. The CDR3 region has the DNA TGTGCCAGCAGCTTAGCCACAGCATCGGATGAGCAGTTCTTC.

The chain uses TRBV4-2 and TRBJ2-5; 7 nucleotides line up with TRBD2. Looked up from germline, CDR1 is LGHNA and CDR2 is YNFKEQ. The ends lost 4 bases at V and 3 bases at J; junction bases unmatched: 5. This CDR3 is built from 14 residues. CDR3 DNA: TGTGCCAGCAGCCCTCCTAGCGGAAAAGAGACCCAGTACTTC. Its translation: CASSPPSGKETQYF.

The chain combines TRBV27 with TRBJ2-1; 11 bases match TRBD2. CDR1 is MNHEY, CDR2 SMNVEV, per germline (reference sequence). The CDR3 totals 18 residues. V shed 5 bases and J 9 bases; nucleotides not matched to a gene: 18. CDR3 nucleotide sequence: TGTGCCAGCAGTAAGAGTCTGATAGCGGGGGGGGCTCTAGGTGAGCAGTTCTTC. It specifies CASSKSLIAGGALGEQFF.

In nucleotides, the CDR3 is TGTGCCAGCAGTCCTCATCCAGGCAACTATGGCTACACCTTC. It encodes CASSPHPGNYGYTF. The chain combines TRBV27 with TRBJ1-2; no clear D gene. Germline CDR1 MNHEY, CDR2 SMNVEV (reference sequence). V lost 5 bases, J lost 2 bases, and 12 bases lay in between. The CDR3 covers 14 residues.

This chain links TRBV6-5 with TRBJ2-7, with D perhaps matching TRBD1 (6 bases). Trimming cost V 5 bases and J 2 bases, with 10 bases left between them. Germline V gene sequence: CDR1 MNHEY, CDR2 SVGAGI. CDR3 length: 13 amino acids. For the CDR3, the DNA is TGTGCCAGCAGTAGGACAGTTACCTACGAGCAGTACTTC. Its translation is CASSRTVTYEQYF.

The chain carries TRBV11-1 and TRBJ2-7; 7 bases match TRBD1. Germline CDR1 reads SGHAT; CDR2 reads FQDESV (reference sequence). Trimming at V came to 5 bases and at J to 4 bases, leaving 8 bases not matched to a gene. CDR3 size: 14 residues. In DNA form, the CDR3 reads TGTGCCAGCAGCCCCCTGGACAGGTTTTACGAGCAGTACTTC. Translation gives CASSPLDRFYEQYF.

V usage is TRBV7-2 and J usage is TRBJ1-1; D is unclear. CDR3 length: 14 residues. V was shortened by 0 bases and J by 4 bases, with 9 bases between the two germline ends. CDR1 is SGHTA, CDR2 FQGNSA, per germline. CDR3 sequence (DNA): TGTGCCAGCAGCTTAGCGGTTAGCCGCACTGAAGCTTTCTTT. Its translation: CASSLAVSRTEAFF.

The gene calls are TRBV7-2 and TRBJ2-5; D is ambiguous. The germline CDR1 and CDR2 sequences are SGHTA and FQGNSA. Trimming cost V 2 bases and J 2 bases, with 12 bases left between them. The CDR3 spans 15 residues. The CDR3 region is CASSLNSGGQETQYF. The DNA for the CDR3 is TGTGCCAGCAGCTTAAACTCTGGCGGACAAGAGACCCAGTACTTC.

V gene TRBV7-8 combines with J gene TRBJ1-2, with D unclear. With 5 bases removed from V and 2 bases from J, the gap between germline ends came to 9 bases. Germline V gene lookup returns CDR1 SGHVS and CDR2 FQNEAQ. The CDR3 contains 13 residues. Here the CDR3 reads CASSPELNYGYTF. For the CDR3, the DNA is TGTGCCAGCAGCCCCGAGTTGAACTATGGCTACACCTTC.

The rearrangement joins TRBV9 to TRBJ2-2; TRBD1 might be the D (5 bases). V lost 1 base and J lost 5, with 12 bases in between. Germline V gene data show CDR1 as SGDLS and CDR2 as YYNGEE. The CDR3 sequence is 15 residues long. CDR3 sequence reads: CASSVTPRDTGELFF. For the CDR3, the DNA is TGTGCCAGCAGCGTAACTCCCAGGGATACCGGGGAGCTGTTTTTT.

The CDR3 bases are TGCGCCAGCAGCCAACAACAGGCGGTTGCCTATGGCTACACCTTC. This sequence encodes CASSQQQAVAYGYTF. This chain links TRBV4-1 with TRBJ1-2; weak D call: TRBD1 (5 bases). CDR1 and CDR2 (germline): MGHRA, YSYEKL. V lost 2 bases and J lost 4, with 14 bases in between. This CDR3 is built from 15 residues.

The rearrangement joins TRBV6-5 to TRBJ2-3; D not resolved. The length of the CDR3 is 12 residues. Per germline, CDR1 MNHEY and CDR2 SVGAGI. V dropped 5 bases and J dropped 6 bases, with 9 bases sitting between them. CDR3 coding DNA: TGTGCCAGCAGTCCAGCGCAGGATACGCAGTATTTT. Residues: CASSPAQDTQYF.

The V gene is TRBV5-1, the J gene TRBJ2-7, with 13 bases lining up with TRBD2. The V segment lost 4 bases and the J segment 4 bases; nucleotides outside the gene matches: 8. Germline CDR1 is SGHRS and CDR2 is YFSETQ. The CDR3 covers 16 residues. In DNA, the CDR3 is TGCGCCAGCAGCCGAGAGACTAGCGGGGGGTTATACGAGCAGTACTTC. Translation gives CASSRETSGGLYEQYF.

In nucleotides, the CDR3 is TGCGCCAGCAGCTATCGAGCTAATGAAAAACTGTTTTTT. Its protein product is CASSYRANEKLFF. This chain links TRBV5-1 with TRBJ1-4; D gene uncertain. The CDR3 extends over 13 amino acids. Germline loops: CDR1 SGHRS, CDR2 YFSETQ. Trimming left V 3 bases short and J 3 bases short, with 6 bases between.

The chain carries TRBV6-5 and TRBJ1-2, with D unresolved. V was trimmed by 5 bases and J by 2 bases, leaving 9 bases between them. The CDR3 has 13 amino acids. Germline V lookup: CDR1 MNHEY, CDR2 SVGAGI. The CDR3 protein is CASSQQKNYGYTF. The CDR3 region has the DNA TGTGCCAGCAGTCAACAAAAAAACTATGGCTACACCTTC.

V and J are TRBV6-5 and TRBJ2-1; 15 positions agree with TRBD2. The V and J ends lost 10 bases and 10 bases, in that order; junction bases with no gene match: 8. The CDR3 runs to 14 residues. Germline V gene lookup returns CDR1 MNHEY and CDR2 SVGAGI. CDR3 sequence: CATRTSGGAREQFF. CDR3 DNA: TGTGCCACCAGGACTAGCGGGGGGGCGCGAGAGCAGTTCTTC.

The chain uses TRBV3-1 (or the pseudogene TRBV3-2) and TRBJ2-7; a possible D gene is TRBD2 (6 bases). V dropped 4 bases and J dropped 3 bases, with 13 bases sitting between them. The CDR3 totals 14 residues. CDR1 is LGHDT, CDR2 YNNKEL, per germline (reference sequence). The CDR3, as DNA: TGTGCCAGCAGCCGAGGAGGGGCCAACTACGAGCAGTACTTC. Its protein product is CASSRGGANYEQYF.

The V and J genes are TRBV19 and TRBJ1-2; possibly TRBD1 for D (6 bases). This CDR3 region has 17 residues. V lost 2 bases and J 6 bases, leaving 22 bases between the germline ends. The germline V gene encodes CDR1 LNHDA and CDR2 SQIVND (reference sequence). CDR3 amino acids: CASSITGRGSNYDGYTF. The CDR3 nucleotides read TGTGCCAGTAGTATAACCGGGAGGGGGTCGAACTATGATGGCTACACCTTC. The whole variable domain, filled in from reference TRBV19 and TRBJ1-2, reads DGGITQSPKYLFRKEGQNVTLSCEQNLNHDAMYWYRQDPGQGLRLIYYSQIVNDFQKGDIAEGYSVSREKKESFPLTVTSAQKNPTAFYLCASSITGRGSNYDGYTFGSGTRLTVV.

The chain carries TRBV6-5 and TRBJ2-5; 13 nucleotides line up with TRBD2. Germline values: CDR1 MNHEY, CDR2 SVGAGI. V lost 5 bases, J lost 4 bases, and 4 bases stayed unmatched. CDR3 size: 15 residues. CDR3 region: CASSHTSGGVETQYF. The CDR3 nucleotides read TGTGCCAGCAGTCATACTAGCGGGGGGGTAGAGACCCAGTACTTC.

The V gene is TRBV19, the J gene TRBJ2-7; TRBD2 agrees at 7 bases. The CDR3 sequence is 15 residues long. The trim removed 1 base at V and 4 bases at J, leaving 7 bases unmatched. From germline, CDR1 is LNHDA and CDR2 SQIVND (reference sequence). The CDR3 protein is CASSIAGGGGYEQYF. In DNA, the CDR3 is TGTGCCAGTAGTATAGCTGGCGGGGGTGGATACGAGCAGTACTTC.

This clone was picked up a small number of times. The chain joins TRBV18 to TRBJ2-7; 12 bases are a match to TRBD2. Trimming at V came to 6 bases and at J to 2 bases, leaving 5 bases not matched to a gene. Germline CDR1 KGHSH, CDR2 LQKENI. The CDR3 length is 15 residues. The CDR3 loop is CASSPRLAGAYEQYF. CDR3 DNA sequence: TGTGCCAGCTCTCCCCGACTAGCGGGGGCCTACGAGCAGTACTTC.

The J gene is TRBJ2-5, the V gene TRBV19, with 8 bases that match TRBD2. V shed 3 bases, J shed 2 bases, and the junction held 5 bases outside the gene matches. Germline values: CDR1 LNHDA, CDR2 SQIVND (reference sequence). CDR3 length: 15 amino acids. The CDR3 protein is CASSIAGGPQETQYF. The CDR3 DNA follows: TGTGCCAGTAGTATTGCGGGGGGCCCTCAAGAGACCCAGTACTTC.

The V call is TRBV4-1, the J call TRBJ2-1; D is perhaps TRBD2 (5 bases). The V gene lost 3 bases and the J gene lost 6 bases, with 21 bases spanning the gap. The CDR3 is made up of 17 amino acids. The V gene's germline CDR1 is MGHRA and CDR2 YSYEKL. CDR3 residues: CASSHSKPGLDGNEQFF. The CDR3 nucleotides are TGCGCCAGCAGCCACTCTAAGCCTGGACTGGACGGCAATGAGCAGTTCTTC.